The entry below describes one TCR beta chain. This sample stems from a study of shared clonotypes between healthy human individuals. The table came from immunoSEQ multiplex PCR; TCRdb's copy has only in-frame clones and leaves some out. The sample holds about 560,000 clones, around 77% seen once. This TCR was sampled from a woman aged 40 to 50 in good health. Some clones in this sample may be carry-over from other donors' samples. The source material was PBMCs.

This CDR3 is CASSESLGATETQYF. CDR3 coding DNA: TGTGCCAGCAGTGAATCACTAGGAGCAACGGAGACCCAGTACTTC. The chain is built from TRBV25-1 and TRBJ2-5, with D possibly matching TRBD2 (5 bases). The CDR3 sequence is 15 residues long. Germline V CDR1 and CDR2: MGHDK, SYGVNS. The V end lost 1 base, the J end lost 5 bases, and 14 bases lay between the germline ends.